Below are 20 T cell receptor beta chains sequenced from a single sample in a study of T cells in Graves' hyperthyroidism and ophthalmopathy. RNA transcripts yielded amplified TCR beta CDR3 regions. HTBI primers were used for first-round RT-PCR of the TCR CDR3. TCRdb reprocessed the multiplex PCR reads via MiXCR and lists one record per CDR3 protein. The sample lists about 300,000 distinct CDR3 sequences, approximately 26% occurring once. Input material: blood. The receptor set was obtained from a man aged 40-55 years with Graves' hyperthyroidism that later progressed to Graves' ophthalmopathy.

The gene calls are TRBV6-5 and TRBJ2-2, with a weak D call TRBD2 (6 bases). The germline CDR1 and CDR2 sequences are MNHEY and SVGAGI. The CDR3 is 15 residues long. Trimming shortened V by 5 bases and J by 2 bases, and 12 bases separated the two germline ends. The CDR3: CASSTEAGNTGELFF. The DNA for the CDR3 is TGTGCCAGCAGTACCGAGGCGGGAAACACCGGGGAGCTGTTTTTT.

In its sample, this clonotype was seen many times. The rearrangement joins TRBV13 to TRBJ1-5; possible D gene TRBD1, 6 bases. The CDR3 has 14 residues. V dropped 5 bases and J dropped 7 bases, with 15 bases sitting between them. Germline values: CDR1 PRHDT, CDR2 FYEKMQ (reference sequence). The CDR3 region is CASSQGIGKQPQHF. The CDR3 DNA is TGTGCCAGCAGCCAGGGGATCGGGAAACAGCCCCAGCATTTT.

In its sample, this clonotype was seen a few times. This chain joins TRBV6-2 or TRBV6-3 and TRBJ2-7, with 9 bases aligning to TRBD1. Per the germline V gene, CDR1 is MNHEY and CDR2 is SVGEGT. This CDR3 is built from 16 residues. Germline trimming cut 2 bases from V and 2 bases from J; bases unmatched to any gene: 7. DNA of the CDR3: TGTGCCAGCAGTTACCATCGGGACAGGGTCACCTACGAGCAGTACTTC. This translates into CASSYHRDRVTYEQYF.

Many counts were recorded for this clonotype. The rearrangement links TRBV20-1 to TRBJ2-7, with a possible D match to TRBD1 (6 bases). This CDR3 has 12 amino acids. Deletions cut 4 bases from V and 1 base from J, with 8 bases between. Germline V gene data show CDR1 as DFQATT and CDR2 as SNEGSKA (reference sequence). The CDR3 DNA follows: TGCAGTGCTATAACAGGGTCCTACGAGCAGTACTTC. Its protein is CSAITGSYEQYF.

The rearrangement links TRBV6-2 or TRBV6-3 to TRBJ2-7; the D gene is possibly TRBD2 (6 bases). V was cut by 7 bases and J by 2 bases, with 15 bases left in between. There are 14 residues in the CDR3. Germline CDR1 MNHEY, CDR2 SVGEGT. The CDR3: CASTAGNLPYEQYF. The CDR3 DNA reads TGTGCCAGCACGGCGGGGAACCTCCCCTACGAGCAGTACTTC.

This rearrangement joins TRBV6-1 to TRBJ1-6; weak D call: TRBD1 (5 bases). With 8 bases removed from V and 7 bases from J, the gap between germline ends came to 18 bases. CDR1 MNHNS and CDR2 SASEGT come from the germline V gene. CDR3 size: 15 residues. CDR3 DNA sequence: TGTGCCAGCTCCGGAAATCGGGGGATGAATTCACCCCTCCACTTT. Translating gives CASSGNRGMNSPLHF.

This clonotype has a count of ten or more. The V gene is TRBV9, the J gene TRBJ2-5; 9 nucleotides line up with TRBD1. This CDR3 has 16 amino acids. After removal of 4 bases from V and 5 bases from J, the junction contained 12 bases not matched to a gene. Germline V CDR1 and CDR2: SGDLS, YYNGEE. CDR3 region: CASSNGTGRRWETQYF. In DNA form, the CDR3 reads TGTGCCAGCAGCAACGGGACAGGGAGACGCTGGGAGACCCAGTACTTC. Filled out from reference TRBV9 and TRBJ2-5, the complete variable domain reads DSGVTQTPKHLITATGQRVTLRCSPRSGDLSVYWYQQSLDQGLQFLIQYYNGEERAKGNILERFSAQQFPDLHSELNLSSLELGDSALYFCASSNGTGRRWETQYFGPGTRLLVL.

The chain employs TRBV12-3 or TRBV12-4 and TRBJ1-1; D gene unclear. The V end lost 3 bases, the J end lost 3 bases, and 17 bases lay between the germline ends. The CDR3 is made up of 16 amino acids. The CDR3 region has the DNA TGTGCCAGCAGTTTCTCCTGGGTCAGTCCGGACACTGAAGCTTTCTTT. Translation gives CASSFSWVSPDTEAFF.

The CDR3: CASSENRGLYPEQYF. In DNA form, the CDR3 reads TGTGCCAGCAGCGAGAACAGGGGGCTCTATCCCGAGCAGTACTTC. This chain links TRBV27 with TRBJ2-7; 9 bases align to TRBD1. V shed 6 bases, J shed 6 bases, and the junction held 12 bases outside the gene matches. CDR1 is MNHEY and CDR2 is SMNVEV in the germline V gene (reference sequence). This CDR3 contains 15 residues.

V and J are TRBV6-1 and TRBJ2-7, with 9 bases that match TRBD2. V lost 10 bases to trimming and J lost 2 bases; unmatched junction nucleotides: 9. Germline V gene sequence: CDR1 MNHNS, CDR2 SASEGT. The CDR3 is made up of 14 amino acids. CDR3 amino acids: CATIPTSGPYEQYF. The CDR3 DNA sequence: TGTGCCACCATTCCGACTAGCGGTCCCTACGAGCAGTACTTC.

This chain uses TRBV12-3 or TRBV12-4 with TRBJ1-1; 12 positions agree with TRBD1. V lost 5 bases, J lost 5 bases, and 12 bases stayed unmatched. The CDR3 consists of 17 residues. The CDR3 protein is CASSPPGQGAPGTEAFF. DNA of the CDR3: TGTGCCAGCAGTCCGCCGGGACAGGGGGCGCCGGGAACTGAAGCTTTCTTT.

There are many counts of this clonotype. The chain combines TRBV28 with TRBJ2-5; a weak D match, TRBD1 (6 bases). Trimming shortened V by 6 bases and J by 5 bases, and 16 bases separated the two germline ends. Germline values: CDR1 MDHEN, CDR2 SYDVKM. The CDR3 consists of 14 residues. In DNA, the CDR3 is TGTGCCAGCAGAGGCCCGGGGCAGGGGGAGACCCAGTACTTC. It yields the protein CASRGPGQGETQYF. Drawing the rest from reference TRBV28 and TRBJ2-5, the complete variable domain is DVKVTQSSRYLVKRTGEKVFLECVQDMDHENMFWYRQDPGLGLRLIYFSYDVKMKEKGDIPEGYSVSREKKERFSLILESASTNQTSMYLCASRGPGQGETQYFGPGTRLLVL.

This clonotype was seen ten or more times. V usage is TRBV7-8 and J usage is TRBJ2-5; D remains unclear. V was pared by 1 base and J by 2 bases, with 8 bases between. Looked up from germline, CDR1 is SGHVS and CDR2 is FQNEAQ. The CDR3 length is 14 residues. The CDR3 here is CASSLDGHQETQYF. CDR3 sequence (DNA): TGTGCCAGCAGCTTAGACGGTCATCAAGAGACCCAGTACTTC.

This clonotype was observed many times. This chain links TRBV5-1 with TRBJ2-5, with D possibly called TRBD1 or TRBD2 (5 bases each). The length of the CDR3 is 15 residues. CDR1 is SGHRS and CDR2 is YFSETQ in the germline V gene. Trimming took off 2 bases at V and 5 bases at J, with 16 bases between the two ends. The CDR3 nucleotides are TGCGCCAGCAGCTTCTCAACGGGACGAGATGAGACCCAGTACTTC. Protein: CASSFSTGRDETQYF.

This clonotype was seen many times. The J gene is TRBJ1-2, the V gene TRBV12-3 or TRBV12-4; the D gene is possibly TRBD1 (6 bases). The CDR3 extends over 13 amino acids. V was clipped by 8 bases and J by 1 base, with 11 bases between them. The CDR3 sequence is CASGGSINYGYTF. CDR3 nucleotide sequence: TGTGCCAGCGGGGGCTCCATTAACTATGGCTACACCTTC.

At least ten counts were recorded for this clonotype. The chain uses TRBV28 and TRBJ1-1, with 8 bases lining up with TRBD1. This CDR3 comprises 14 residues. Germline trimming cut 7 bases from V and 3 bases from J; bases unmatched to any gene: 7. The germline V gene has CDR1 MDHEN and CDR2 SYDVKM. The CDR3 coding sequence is TGTGCCAGCACCGCTTCAGGGGGCTACACTGAAGCTTTCTTT. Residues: CASTASGGYTEAFF.

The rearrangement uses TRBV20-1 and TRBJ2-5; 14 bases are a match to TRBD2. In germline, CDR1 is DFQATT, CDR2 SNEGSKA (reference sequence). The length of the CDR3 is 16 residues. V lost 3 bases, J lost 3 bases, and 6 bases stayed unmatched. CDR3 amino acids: CSASEPGLAGEETQYF. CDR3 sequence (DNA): TGCAGTGCTAGCGAACCGGGACTAGCGGGAGAAGAGACCCAGTACTTC.

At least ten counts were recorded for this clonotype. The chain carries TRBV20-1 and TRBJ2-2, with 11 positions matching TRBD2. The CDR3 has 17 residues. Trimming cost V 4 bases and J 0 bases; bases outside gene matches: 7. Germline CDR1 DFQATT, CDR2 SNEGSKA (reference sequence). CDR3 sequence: CSAKEPGLAANTGELFF. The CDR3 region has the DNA TGCAGTGCTAAAGAACCGGGACTAGCGGCGAACACCGGGGAGCTGTTTTTT.

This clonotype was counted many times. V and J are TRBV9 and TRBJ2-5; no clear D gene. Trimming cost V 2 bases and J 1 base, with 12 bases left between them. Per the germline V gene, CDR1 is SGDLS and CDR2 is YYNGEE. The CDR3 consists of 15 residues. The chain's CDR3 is CASSVSVGRQETQYF. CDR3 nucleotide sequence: TGTGCCAGCAGCGTTTCTGTTGGGCGCCAAGAGACCCAGTACTTC.

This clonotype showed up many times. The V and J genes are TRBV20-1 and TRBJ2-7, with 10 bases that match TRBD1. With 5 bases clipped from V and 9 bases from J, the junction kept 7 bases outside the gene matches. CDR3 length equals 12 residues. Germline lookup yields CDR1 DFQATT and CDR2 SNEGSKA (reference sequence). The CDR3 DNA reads TGCAGTGCTCGCGACAGGGGGCCCGCGCAGTACTTC. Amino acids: CSARDRGPAQYF.